A selection of T cell receptor beta chains follows, all from one sample in a study of CD8+ T cells in alopecia areata. The protocol was immunoSEQ multiplex PCR, while the TCRdb copy is restricted to in-frame clones and leaves out a portion. The sample carries about 130,000 clones, about 50% recorded once. This sample comprised CD8+ T cells sorted from blood, obtained at week 0. Source of these receptors: a human donor with alopecia areata. The CDR3 runs from the conserved cysteine through the conserved F or W. The order of the fields is clone size, V gene, D gene, J gene, CDR3 protein, CDR3 DNA. A D gene is named only where the DNA matches it firmly. Only some rows state a clone size, as once, few, many or a class for expanded clones.

>NA|TRBV30|TRBD1|TRBJ2-7
CAWSITGGSYEQYF
TGTGCCTGGAGTATTACAGGGGGCTCCTACGAGCAGTACTTC
>few|TRBV5-8|NA|TRBJ2-6
CASSLRGIISSGANVLTF
TGTGCCAGCAGCTTGAGAGGCATTATTTCCTCTGGGGCCAACGTCCTGACTTTC
>NA|TRBV6-5|TRBD1|TRBJ2-7
CASSPPYPGGDEQYF
TGTGCCAGCAGTCCACCTTACCCAGGGGGCGATGAGCAGTACTTC
>few|TRBV7-7|NA|TRBJ2-3
CASSLDSYTDTQYF
TGTGCTAGCAGCTTAGATTCCTACACAGATACGCAGTATTTT
>NA|TRBV6-5|NA|TRBJ2-5
CASSPPSETQYF
TGTGCCAGCAGCCCCCCCTCGGAGACCCAGTACTTC
>once|TRBV27|NA|TRBJ1-5
CASKSSGATTNQPQHF
TGTGCCAGCAAAAGCTCGGGGGCTACTACCAATCAGCCCCAGCATTTT
>few|TRBV10-3|NA|TRBJ2-2
CAISRGGGDTGELFF
TGTGCCATCAGTAGAGGCGGAGGTGACACCGGGGAGCTGTTTTTT
>few|TRBV6-5|NA|TRBJ2-5
CASSTQESQETQYF
TGTGCCAGCAGTACTCAGGAGAGCCAAGAGACCCAGTACTTC
>NA|TRBV10-3|NA|TRBJ1-2
CAITTGAITSGYTF
TGTGCCATCACCACGGGGGCAATAACGAGTGGCTACACCTTC
>few|TRBV9|NA|TRBJ2-2
CASSHPGLHANTGELFF
TGTGCCAGCAGTCATCCAGGACTACACGCGAACACCGGGGAGCTGTTTTTT
>NA|TRBV7-9|NA|TRBJ2-7
CASSPRTAYEQYF
TGTGCCAGCAGCCCGCGGACAGCCTACGAGCAGTACTTC
>few|TRBV13|TRBD1|TRBJ1-2
CASTGQVNYGYTF
TGTGCCAGCACTGGACAGGTCAATTATGGCTACACCTTC
>NA|TRBV30|TRBD1|TRBJ1-2
CAWEGPGGGYTF
TGTGCCTGGGAAGGGCCAGGGGGTGGCTACACCTTC
>NA|TRBV15|TRBD2|TRBJ2-1
CATRGLAGDNEQFF
TGTGCCACCAGGGGTCTAGCGGGTGACAATGAGCAGTTCTTC
>few|TRBV23-1|NA|TRBJ1-3
CASLRTQGFSGNTIYF
TGCGCCAGCCTCCGTACCCAGGGCTTTTCTGGAAACACCATATATTTT
>NA|TRBV25-1|TRBD1|TRBJ1-1
CASQTGPKTEAFF
TGTGCCAGCCAGACAGGGCCAAAGACTGAAGCTTTCTTT
>few|TRBV29-1|NA|TRBJ2-7
CSVVAGPVPSYEQYF
TGCAGCGTTGTTGCTGGGCCGGTCCCCTCTTACGAGCAGTACTTC
>NA|TRBV6-5|NA|TRBJ1-1
CASGEIWARDTEAFF
TGTGCCAGCGGGGAGATATGGGCGAGGGACACTGAAGCTTTCTTT
>few|TRBV30|NA|TRBJ1-1
CAWSVGSGLAFF
TGTGCCTGGAGTGTAGGGTCAGGCTTAGCTTTCTTT
>NA|TRBV5-1|NA|TRBJ2-1
CASSFTGYNEQFF
TGCGCCAGCAGCTTTACAGGATACAATGAGCAGTTCTTC
>NA|TRBV7-9|TRBD2|TRBJ2-3
CASSFPLAELTDTQYF
TGTGCCAGCAGCTTCCCCCTAGCGGAGCTCACAGATACGCAGTATTTT
>many|TRBV7-3|NA|TRBJ1-2
CASSQDRASGYGYTF
TGCGCCAGCAGCCAAGATAGGGCCAGCGGCTATGGCTACACCTTC
>NA|TRBV5-8|TRBD2|TRBJ2-5
CASRRGLAQETQYF
TGTGCCAGCAGAAGGGGACTAGCTCAAGAGACCCAGTACTTC
>few|TRBV18|NA|TRBJ2-1
CASSPGSFYNEQFF
TGTGCCAGCTCACCCGGGTCTTTCTACAATGAGCAGTTCTTC
>NA|TRBV4-1|NA|TRBJ2-3
CASSQVGGLTDTQYF
TGCGCCAGCAGCCAAGTAGGGGGACTCACAGATACGCAGTATTTT
>few|TRBV2|NA|TRBJ1-4
CASSDFGQAHQVFF
TGTGCCAGCAGTGACTTCGGCCAGGCGCACCAGGTATTTTTT
>NA|TRBV29-1|TRBD1|TRBJ2-5
CSAEDRAQETQYF
TGCAGCGCTGAGGACAGGGCCCAAGAGACCCAGTACTTC
>NA|TRBV6-5|NA|TRBJ1-2
CASSYSQGANYGYTF
TGTGCCAGCAGTTACTCGCAGGGTGCCAACTATGGCTACACCTTC